The clone carrying this T cell receptor (beta chain) came up a few times. At one end, the junction sequence differs from germline, possibly due to a read error. The sample comes from a study of regulatory T cells in long-lasting Graves disease. The CDR3 runs to 15 residues. CDR1 is SGHAT and CDR2 is FQNNGV in the germline V gene. Time point given: persistent/refractory GD, antithyroid drugs over 5 years with positive TRAb. Isolated PBMC RNA provided the starting material for the TCR library. For TCR beta, libraries came from iRepertoire HTBI primers and Arm-PCR of CDR3 regions. Using its own MiXCR run on the multiplex PCR reads, TCRdb lists one record per CDR3 protein. This sample has some 280,000 distinct CDR3 sequences, with more than 20% found just once.

The chain has TRBV11-2 and TRBJ2-7, with 7 bases aligning to TRBD1. The starting material was peripheral blood mononuclear cells (PBMCs), obtained when the disease was refractory, from a patient treated with antithyroid drugs. The source is a female donor with Graves disease. The CDR3 loop is CASSQGGRPLYEQYF. The CDR3 region has the DNA TGCGCCAGCAGCCAAGGGGGCAGGCCCCTATACGAGCAGTACTTC.